This passage covers 5 T cell receptor beta chains from one sample sequenced in a study of blood T cell repertoires in COVID-19. Clones were sequenced by immunoSEQ multiplex PCR, and TCRdb holds only the in-frame ones, with some missing. The table records about 140,000 clones, 85% to 90% of them present only once. Sequenced material: peripheral blood. The source of these receptors is a woman aged 60-75 years with acute or convalescent COVID-19.

Here the CDR3 reads CASGADILSYEQYF. CDR3 nucleotides: TGTGCCAGCGGTGCGGACATCCTCTCCTACGAGCAGTACTTC. This sequence joins TRBV11-1 and TRBJ2-7; D possibly corresponds to TRBD1 (5 bases). The germline gives CDR1 SGHAT, CDR2 FQDESV (reference sequence). Trimming took off 8 bases at V and 0 bases at J, with 14 bases between the two ends. The length of the CDR3 is 14 residues.

The V call is TRBV30, the J call TRBJ2-3; TRBD1 agrees at 8 bases. Losses at the gene ends were 3 bases for V and 3 bases for J; bases not matched to a gene: 8. The germline V gene encodes CDR1 GTSNPN and CDR2 SVGIG (reference sequence). This CDR3 spans 15 amino acids. In DNA, the CDR3 is TGTGCCTGGAGCGGAGGGACAGGCAGGACAGATACGCAGTATTTT. Protein product: CAWSGGTGRTDTQYF.

V is TRBV27 and J is TRBJ2-5; TRBD2 aligns across 11 bases. From germline, CDR1 is MNHEY and CDR2 SMNVEV (reference sequence). The CDR3 is 16 residues long. J lost 4 bases, V lost 4 bases, and 8 bases had no gene match. The CDR3 protein is CASSSPLAGGRETQYF. The CDR3 DNA reads as TGTGCCAGCAGTTCTCCTCTAGCGGGGGGTCGAGAGACCCAGTACTTC.

This clone was detected only a few times. This sequence joins TRBV2 and TRBJ1-2; 7 nucleotides align to TRBD1. This CDR3 is 14 amino acids long. Germline V gene data show CDR1 as SNHLY and CDR2 as FYNNEI. V lost 6 bases and J lost 0; bases outside the gene matches: 4. CDR3 amino acids: CASRGDSPNYGYTF. CDR3 coding DNA: TGTGCCAGCAGGGGGGACAGCCCTAACTATGGCTACACCTTC. Combining the CDR3 with reference TRBV2 and TRBJ1-2 gives the whole variable domain EPEVTQTPSHQVTQMGQEVILRCVPISNHLYFYWYRQILGQKVEFLVSFYNNEISEKSEIFDDQFSVERPDGSNFTLKIRSTKLEDSAMYFCASRGDSPNYGYTFGSGTRLTVV.

The chain links TRBV7-9 to TRBJ2-5; tentatively, D is TRBD1 (5 bases). Germline assignment: CDR1 SEHNR and CDR2 FQNEAQ (reference sequence). V was clipped by 3 bases and J by 5 bases, with 10 bases between them. The CDR3 contains 13 residues. The CDR3 DNA reads as TGTGCCAGCAGCTTGGGGCAAACGGAGACCCAGTACTTC. Translating gives CASSLGQTETQYF. The complete variable domain, with remaining parts taken from reference TRBV7-9 and TRBJ2-5, reads DTGVSQNPRHKITKRGQNVTFRCDPISEHNRLYWYRQTLGQGPEFLTYFQNEAQLEKSRLLSDRFSAERPKGSFSTLEIQRTEQGDSAMYLCASSLGQTETQYFGPGTRLLVL.